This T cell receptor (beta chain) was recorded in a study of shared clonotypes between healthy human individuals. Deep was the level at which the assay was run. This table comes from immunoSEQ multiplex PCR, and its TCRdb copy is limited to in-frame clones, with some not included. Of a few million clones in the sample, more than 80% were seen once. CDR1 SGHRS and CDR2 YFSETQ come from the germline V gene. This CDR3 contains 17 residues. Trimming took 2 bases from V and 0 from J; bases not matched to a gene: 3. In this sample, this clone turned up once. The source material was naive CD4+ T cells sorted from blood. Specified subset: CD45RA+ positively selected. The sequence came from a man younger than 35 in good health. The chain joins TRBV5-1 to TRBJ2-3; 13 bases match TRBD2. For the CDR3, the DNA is TGCGCCAGCAGCTTCGGGACTAGCGGGACTAGCACAGATACGCAGTATTTT. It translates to CASSFGTSGTSTDTQYF.